This T cell receptor beta chain came from a study of blood T cell repertoires in COVID-19. At the level of the study: Some COVID-19 samples were acute and others convalescent; all came from the United States, Italy and Spain.

This clone was seen only a few times. Original processing methods: For nucleated cells, counts were estimated from reference gene primer amplification. The repertoire was sequenced with immunoSEQ multiplex PCR; TCRdb's copy has only in-frame clones and lacks some. V, J and clone size were drawn from that table, and D and trimming were deduced from the DNA. Among 130,000 or so clones listed, roughly 80% were seen once. The CDR3 contains 13 residues. Germline V CDR1 and CDR2: LNHDA, SQIVND (reference sequence). Trimming shortened V by 4 bases and J by 4 bases, and 10 bases separated the two germline ends.

V and J are TRBV19 and TRBJ1-1; D is unresolved. The receptor was derived from a woman in her seventies with COVID-19, enrolled during active disease. The material sequenced was peripheral blood. For the CDR3, the DNA is TGTGCCAGTAGTAAGATCAGAGGCACTGAAGCTTTCTTT. Encoded protein: CASSKIRGTEAFF.